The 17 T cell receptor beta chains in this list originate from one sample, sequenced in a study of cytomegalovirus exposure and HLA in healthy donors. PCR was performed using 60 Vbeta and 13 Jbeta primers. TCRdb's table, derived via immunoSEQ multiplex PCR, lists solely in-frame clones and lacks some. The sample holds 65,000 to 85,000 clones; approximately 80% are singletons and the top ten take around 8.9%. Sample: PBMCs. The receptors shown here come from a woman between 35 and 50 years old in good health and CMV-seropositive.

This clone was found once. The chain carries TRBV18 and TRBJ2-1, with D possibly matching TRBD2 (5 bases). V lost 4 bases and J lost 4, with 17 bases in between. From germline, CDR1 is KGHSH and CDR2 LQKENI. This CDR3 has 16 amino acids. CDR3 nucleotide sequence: TGTGCCAGCTCACTACAAGGACTGGTCGGATACAATGAGCAGTTCTTC. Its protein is CASSLQGLVGYNEQFF.

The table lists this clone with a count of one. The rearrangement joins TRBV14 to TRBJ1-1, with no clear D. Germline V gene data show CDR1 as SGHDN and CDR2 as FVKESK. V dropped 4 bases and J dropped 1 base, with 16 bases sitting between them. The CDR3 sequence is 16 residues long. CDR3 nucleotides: TGTGCCAGCAGCCCCACGCCGCGGGGATGGAACACTGAAGCTTTCTTT. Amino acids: CASSPTPRGWNTEAFF.

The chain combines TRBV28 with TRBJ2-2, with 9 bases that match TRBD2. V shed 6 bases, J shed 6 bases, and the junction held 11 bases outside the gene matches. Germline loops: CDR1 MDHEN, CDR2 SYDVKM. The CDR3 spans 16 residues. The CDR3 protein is CASRPPGGGASGELFF. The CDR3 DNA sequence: TGTGCCAGCAGGCCCCCGGGCGGGGGGGCCTCCGGGGAGCTGTTTTTT.

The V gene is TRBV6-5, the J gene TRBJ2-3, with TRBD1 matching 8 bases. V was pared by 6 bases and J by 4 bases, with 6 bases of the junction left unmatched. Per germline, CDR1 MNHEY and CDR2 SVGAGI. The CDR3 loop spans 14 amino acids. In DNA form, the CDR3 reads TGTGCCAGCAGGACTTGGACAGGGTCAGATACGCAGTATTTT. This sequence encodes CASRTWTGSDTQYF.

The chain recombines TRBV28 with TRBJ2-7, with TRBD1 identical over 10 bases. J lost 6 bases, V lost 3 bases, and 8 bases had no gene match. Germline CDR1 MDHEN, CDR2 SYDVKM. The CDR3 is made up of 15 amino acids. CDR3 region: CASSLTGQGKGEQYF. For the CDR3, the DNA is TGTGCCAGCAGTTTGACGGGACAGGGGAAAGGCGAGCAGTACTTC.

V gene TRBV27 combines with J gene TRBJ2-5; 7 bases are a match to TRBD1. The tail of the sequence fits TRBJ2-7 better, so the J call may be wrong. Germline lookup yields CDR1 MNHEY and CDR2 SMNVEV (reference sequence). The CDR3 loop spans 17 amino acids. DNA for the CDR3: TGTGCCAGCAGTTTGAGTGCTAGGGGGCCCAGCTCCTACGAGCAGTACTTC. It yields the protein CASSLSARGPSSYEQYF.

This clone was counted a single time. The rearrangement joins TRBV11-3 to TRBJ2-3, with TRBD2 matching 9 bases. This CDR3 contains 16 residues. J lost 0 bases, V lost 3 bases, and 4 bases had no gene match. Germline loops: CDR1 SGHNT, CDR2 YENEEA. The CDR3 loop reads CASSFGLAGSTDTQYF. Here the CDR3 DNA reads TGTGCCAGCAGCTTCGGGCTAGCGGGGAGCACAGATACGCAGTATTTT.

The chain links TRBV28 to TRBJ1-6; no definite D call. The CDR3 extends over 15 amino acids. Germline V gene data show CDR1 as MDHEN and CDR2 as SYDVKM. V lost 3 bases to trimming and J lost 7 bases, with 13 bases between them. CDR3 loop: CASSFFSGSNSPLHF. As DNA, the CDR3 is TGTGCCAGCAGTTTCTTCTCGGGATCCAATTCACCCCTCCACTTT.

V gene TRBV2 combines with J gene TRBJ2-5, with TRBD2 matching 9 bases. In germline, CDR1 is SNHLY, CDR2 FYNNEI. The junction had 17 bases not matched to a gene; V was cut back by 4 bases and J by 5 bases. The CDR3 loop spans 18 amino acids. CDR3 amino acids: CASSVPASGAGRKETQYF. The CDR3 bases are TGTGCCAGCAGTGTTCCAGCTAGCGGGGCCGGTCGTAAGGAGACCCAGTACTTC.

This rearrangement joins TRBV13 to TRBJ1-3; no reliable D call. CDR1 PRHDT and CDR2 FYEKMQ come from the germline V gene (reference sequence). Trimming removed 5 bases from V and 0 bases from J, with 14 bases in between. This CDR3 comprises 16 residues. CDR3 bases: TGTGCCAGCAGCCCCACCCGGAGGGACTCTGGAAACACCATATATTTT. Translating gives CASSPTRRDSGNTIYF. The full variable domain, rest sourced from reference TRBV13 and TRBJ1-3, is AAGVIQSPRHLIKEKRETATLKCYPIPRHDTVYWYQQGPGQDPQFLISFYEKMQSDKGSIPDRFSAQQFSDYHSELNMSSLELGDSALYFCASSPTRRDSGNTIYFGEGSWLTVV.

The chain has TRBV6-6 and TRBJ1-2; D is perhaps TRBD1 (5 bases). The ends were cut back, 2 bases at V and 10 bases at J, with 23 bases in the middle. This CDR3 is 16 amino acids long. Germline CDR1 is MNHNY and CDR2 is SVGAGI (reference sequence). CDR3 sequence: CASSYDVKGPQISYTF. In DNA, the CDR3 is TGTGCCAGCAGTTACGACGTGAAGGGGCCCCAAATTTCCTACACCTTC.

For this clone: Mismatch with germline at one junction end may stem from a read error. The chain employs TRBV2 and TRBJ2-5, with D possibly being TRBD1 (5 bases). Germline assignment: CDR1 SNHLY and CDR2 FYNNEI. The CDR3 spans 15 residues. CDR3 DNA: TGCGCCAGCAGCCCCGAAGACAGCCCCCGGGAGACCCAGTACTTC. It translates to CASSPEDSPRETQYF. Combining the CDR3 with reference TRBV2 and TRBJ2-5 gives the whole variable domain EPEVTQTPSHQVTQMGQEVILRCVPISNHLYFYWYRQILGQKVEFLVSFYNNEISEKSEIFDDQFSVERPDGSNFTLKIRSTKLEDSAMYFCASSPEDSPRETQYFGPGTRLLVL.

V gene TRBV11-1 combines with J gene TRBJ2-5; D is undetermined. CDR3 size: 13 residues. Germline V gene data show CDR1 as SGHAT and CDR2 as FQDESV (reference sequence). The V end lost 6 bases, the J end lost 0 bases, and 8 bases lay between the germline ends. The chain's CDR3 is CASRAMNQETQYF. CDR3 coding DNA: TGTGCCAGCAGAGCTATGAACCAAGAGACCCAGTACTTC.

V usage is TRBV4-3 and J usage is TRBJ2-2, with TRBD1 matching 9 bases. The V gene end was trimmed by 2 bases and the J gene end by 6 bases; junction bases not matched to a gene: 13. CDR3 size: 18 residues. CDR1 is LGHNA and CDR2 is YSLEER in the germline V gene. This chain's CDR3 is CASSQTPPGTGSAGELFF. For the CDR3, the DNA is TGCGCCAGCAGCCAAACTCCTCCCGGGACAGGGTCAGCCGGGGAGCTGTTTTTT.

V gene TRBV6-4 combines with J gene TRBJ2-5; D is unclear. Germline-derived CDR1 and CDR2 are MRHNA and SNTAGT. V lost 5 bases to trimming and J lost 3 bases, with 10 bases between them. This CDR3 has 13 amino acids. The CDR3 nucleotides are TGTGCCAGCAGTCCTAACAGAAAAGAGACCCAGTACTTC. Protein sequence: CASSPNRKETQYF.

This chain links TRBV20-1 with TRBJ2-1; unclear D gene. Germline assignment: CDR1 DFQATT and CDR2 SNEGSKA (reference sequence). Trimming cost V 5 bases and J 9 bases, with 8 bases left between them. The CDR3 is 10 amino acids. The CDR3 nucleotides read TGCAGTGCTCGTTATCGTGAGCAGTTCTTC. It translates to CSARYREQFF.

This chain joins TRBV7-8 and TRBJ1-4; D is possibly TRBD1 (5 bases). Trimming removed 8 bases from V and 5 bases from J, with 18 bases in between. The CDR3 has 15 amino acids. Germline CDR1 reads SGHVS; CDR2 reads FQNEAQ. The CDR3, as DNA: TGTGCCAGCCTATCCGGGTGGGGCCTCAATGAAAAACTGTTTTTT. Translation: CASLSGWGLNEKLFF.